The 16 T cell receptor beta chains below come from one sample, sequenced in a study of graft-versus-host responses after intestinal transplantation. The antigens for these receptors are not known. Repertoires were generated with immunoSEQ multiplex PCR, while TCRdb's copy carries only in-frame clones and drops some. The sample carries 90,000 to 130,000 clones, around 93% recorded once. The sample was unstimulated CD8+ T cells sorted from spleen or lymph node cells, taken before intestinal transplant. The receptors come from a human donor who received an intestinal transplant.

This clone was detected once. CDR3 bases: TGTGCCAGCAGCCACAGGGTTTACGAGCAGTACTTC. Its protein product is CASSHRVYEQYF. The rearrangement links TRBV28 to TRBJ2-7; D is possibly TRBD1 (6 bases). The V gene's germline CDR1 is MDHEN and CDR2 SYDVKM. The CDR3 length is 12 residues. The V end lost 6 bases, the J end lost 4 bases, and 10 bases lay between the germline ends.

This chain links TRBV27 with TRBJ2-5; D is uncertain. With 6 bases removed from V and 1 base from J, the gap between germline ends came to 9 bases. The CDR3 is 13 amino acids. CDR1 is MNHEY and CDR2 is SMNVEV in the germline V gene (reference sequence). CDR3 sequence (DNA): TGTGCCAGCAGACCAGAAGTCCAAGAGACCCAGTACTTC. Translating gives CASRPEVQETQYF.

Points on this clone: The junction shows a germline mismatch at one end, possibly a read error. The chain employs TRBV7-7 and TRBJ2-5; a weak D match, TRBD2 (6 bases). CDR3 length: 14 residues. Germline CDR1 SSHAT, CDR2 FNYEAQ (reference sequence). CDR3 DNA: TGTGCTAGCAGCCTGCTAGCGTTCCAAGAGACCCAGTACTTC. Amino acids: CASSLLAFQETQYF. Using reference TRBV7-7 and TRBJ2-5 for the parts outside the CDR3, the full variable domain is GAGVSQSPRYKVTKRGQDVTLRCDPISSHATLYWYQQALGQGPEFLTYFNYEAQPDKSGLPSDRFSAERPEGSISTLTIQRTEQRDSAMYRCASSLLAFQETQYFGPGTRLLVL.

The J gene is TRBJ2-5, the V gene TRBV5-1; unclear D gene. The germline CDR1 and CDR2 sequences are SGHRS and YFSETQ. The CDR3 sequence is 12 residues long. V gave up 0 bases and J gave up 5 bases, with 5 bases separating them. The chain's CDR3 is CASSLATETQYF. CDR3 nucleotides: TGCGCCAGCAGCTTGGCGACCGAGACCCAGTACTTC.

J is TRBJ1-1 and V is TRBV5-1; D is ambiguous. The V and J ends lost 0 bases and 4 bases respectively, with 7 bases between them. The CDR3 runs 13 residues. From germline, CDR1 is SGHRS and CDR2 YFSETQ. In DNA form, the CDR3 reads TGCGCCAGCAGCTTGGGTACGGTCACTGAAGCTTTCTTT. This gives the protein CASSLGTVTEAFF. Filled out from reference TRBV5-1 and TRBJ1-1, the complete variable domain reads KAGVTQTPRYLIKTRGQQVTLSCSPISGHRSVSWYQQTPGQGLQFLFEYFSETQRNKGNFPGRFSGRQFSNSRSEMNVSTLELGDSALYLCASSLGTVTEAFFGQGTRLTVV.

This clone was seen more than once but under ten times. The chain couples TRBV19 to TRBJ1-5, with no clear D. Trimming left V 1 base short and J 6 bases short, with 7 bases between. Germline values: CDR1 LNHDA, CDR2 SQIVND (reference sequence). The CDR3 is made up of 13 amino acids. CDR3 sequence reads: CASSIAHTQPQHF. The CDR3 region has the DNA TGTGCCAGTAGTATAGCCCATACTCAGCCCCAGCATTTT.

This clone was recorded once. This chain links TRBV19 with TRBJ2-7, with unresolved D. This CDR3 spans 12 amino acids. From germline, CDR1 is LNHDA and CDR2 SQIVND (reference sequence). V was cut by 5 bases and J by 4 bases, with 9 bases left in between. The CDR3 protein is CASSDYGYEQYF. CDR3 sequence (DNA): TGTGCCAGTAGTGATTACGGATACGAGCAGTACTTC.

The rearrangement joins TRBV7-9 to TRBJ2-1, with unresolved D. Trimming pared 6 bases from V and 4 bases from J, leaving 13 bases between. In germline, CDR1 is SEHNR, CDR2 FQNEAQ (reference sequence). This CDR3 has 14 residues. Here the CDR3 DNA reads TGTGCCAGCAGTTTCACGACCCTGTACAATGAGCAGTTCTTC. It translates to CASSFTTLYNEQFF.

V and J are TRBV28 and TRBJ2-4; 7 bases agree with TRBD1. This CDR3 contains 14 residues. V lost 4 bases to trimming and J lost 8 bases; unmatched junction nucleotides: 8. Per germline, CDR1 MDHEN and CDR2 SYDVKM. CDR3 nucleotide sequence: TGTGCCAGCAGTTACTTACAGGGGAAAGACATTCAGTACTTC. Its translation is CASSYLQGKDIQYF.

J is TRBJ2-2 and V is TRBV27; 9 positions agree with TRBD1. Germline trimming cut 7 bases from V and 6 bases from J; bases unmatched to any gene: 9. The CDR3 has 15 residues. Germline CDR1 is MNHEY and CDR2 is SMNVEV (reference sequence). CDR3 protein: CASTSGTGSPGELFF. CDR3 nucleotides: TGTGCCAGCACTTCCGGGACAGGGAGTCCCGGGGAGCTGTTTTTT.

A single count supports this clone. The chain is built from TRBV27 and TRBJ2-1; no firm D call. The V end lost 2 bases, the J end lost 1 base, and 12 bases lay between the germline ends. The CDR3 sequence is 16 residues long. CDR1 and CDR2 (germline): MNHEY, SMNVEV (reference sequence). CDR3 nucleotides: TGTGCCAGCAGTTTAATCGCTAGACTTTCCTACAATGAGCAGTTCTTC. Translating gives CASSLIARLSYNEQFF.

V is TRBV19 and J is TRBJ2-1; D is uncertain. The CDR3 contains 14 residues. CDR1 is LNHDA and CDR2 is SQIVND in the germline V gene (reference sequence). The V and J ends lost 1 base and 3 bases respectively, with 7 bases between them. The CDR3 region is CASSIATIYNEQFF. The DNA for the CDR3 is TGTGCCAGTAGTATAGCGACAATCTACAATGAGCAGTTCTTC. The whole variable domain, filled in from reference TRBV19 and TRBJ2-1, reads DGGITQSPKYLFRKEGQNVTLSCEQNLNHDAMYWYRQDPGQGLRLIYYSQIVNDFQKGDIAEGYSVSREKKESFPLTVTSAQKNPTAFYLCASSIATIYNEQFFGPGTRLTVL.

V and J are TRBV7-9 and TRBJ2-7; TRBD1 aligns across 11 bases. The CDR3 loop spans 14 amino acids. V shed 5 bases, J shed 4 bases, and the junction held 4 bases outside the gene matches. Looked up from germline, CDR1 is SEHNR and CDR2 is FQNEAQ (reference sequence). The CDR3 loop is CASSTGQGAYEQYF. In DNA form, the CDR3 reads TGTGCCAGCAGCACCGGACAGGGGGCTTACGAGCAGTACTTC.

The genes are TRBV7-9 and TRBJ2-1; D gene uncertain. Germline V gives CDR1 SEHNR, CDR2 FQNEAQ (reference sequence). V lost 2 bases, J lost 6 bases, and 17 bases lay in between. CDR3 length equals 16 residues. The DNA for the CDR3 is TGTGCCAGCAGCTTATTGGTCGACTTGAGGCTCAATGAGCAGTTCTTC. Residues: CASSLLVDLRLNEQFF.

The J gene is TRBJ1-6, the V gene TRBV6-1, with a possible D match to TRBD1 (6 bases). Germline loops: CDR1 MNHNS, CDR2 SASEGT. The CDR3 has 17 residues. V was clipped by 3 bases and J by 0 bases, with 12 bases between them. The CDR3 protein is CASSEAGASSYNSPLHF. CDR3 in DNA: TGTGCCAGCAGTGAGGCAGGGGCGAGCTCCTATAATTCACCCCTCCACTTT.

The J gene is TRBJ2-1, the V gene TRBV27; maybe TRBD2 (5 bases). The CDR3 runs to 18 residues. V was shortened by 6 bases and J by 3 bases, with 24 bases between the two germline ends. Per germline, CDR1 MNHEY and CDR2 SMNVEV (reference sequence). CDR3 region: CASSYIPRPSSVYNEQFF. CDR3 nucleotide sequence: TGTGCCAGCAGCTACATCCCCCGGCCTAGCTCCGTCTACAATGAGCAGTTCTTC.